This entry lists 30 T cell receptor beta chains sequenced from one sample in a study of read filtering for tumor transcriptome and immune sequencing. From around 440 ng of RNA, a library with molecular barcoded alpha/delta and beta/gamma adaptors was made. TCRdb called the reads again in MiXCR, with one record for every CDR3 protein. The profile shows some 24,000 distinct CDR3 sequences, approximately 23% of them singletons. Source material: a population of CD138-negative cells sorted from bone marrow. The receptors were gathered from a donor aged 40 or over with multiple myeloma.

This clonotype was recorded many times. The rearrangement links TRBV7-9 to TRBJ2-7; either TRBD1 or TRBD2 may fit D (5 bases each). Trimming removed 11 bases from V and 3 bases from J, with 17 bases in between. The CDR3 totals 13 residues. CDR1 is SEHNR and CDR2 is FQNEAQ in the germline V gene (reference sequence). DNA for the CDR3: TGTGCCGTCGGGGACCGAGGATTCTACGAGCAGTACTTC. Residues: CAVGDRGFYEQYF.

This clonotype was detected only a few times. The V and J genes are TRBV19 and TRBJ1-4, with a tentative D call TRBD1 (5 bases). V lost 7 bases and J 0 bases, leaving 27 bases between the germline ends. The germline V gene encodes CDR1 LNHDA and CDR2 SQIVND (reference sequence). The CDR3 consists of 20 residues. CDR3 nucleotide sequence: TGTGCCAGTACCCCCGGAACGGCTCCCTGGGGACTAGCAACTAATGAAAAACTGTTTTTT. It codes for CASTPGTAPWGLATNEKLFF.

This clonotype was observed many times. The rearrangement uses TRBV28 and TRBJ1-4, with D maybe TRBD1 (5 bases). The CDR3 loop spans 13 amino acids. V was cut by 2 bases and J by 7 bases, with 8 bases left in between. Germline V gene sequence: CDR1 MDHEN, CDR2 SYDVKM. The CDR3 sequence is CASSLAGSEKLFF. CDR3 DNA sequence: TGTGCCAGCAGTTTAGCAGGGAGTGAAAAACTGTTTTTT.

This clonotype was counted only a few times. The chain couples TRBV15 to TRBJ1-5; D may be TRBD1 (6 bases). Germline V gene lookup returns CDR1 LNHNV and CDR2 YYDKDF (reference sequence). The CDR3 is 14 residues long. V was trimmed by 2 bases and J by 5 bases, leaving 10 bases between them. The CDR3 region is CATSRHREYQPQHF. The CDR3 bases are TGTGCCACCAGCAGACACAGGGAGTATCAGCCCCAGCATTTT. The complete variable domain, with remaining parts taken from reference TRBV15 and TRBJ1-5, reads DAMVIQNPRYQVTQFGKPVTLSCSQTLNHNVMYWYQQKSSQAPKLLFHYYDKDFNNEADTPDNFQSRRPNTSFCFLDIRSPGLGDTAMYLCATSRHREYQPQHFGDGTRLSIL.

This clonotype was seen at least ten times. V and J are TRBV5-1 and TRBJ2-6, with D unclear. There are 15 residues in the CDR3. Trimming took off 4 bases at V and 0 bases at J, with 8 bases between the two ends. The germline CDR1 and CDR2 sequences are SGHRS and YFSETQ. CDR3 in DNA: TGCGCCAGCAGCCTTCTACTCTCTGGGGCCAACGTCCTGACTTTC. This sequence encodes CASSLLLSGANVLTF.

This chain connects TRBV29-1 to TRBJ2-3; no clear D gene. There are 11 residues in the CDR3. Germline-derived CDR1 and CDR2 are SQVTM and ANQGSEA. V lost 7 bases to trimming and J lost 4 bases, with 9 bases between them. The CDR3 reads CSAQTPDTQYF. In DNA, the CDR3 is TGCAGCGCTCAGACACCAGATACGCAGTATTTT.

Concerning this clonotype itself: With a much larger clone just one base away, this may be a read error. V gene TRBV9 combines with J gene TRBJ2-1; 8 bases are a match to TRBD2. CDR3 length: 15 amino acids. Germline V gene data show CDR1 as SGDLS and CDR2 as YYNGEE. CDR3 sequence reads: CASIVQRGSYNEQFF. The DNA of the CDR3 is TGTGCCAGCATCGTACAGCGGGGGAGCTACAATGAGCAGTTCTTC.

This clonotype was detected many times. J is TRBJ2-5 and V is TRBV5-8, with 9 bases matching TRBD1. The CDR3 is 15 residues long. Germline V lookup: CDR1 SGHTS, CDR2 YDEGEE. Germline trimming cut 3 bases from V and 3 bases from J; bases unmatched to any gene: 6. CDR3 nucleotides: TGTGCCAGCAGCTCTCTCCGGGACAGGGAAGAGACCCAGTACTTC. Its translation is CASSSLRDREETQYF.

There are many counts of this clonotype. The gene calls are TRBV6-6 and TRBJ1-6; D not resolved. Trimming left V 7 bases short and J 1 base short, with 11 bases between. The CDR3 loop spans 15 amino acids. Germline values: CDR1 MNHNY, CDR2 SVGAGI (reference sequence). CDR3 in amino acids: CASTYWGSYNSPLHF. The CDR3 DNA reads TGTGCCAGCACCTATTGGGGATCCTATAATTCACCCCTCCACTTT.

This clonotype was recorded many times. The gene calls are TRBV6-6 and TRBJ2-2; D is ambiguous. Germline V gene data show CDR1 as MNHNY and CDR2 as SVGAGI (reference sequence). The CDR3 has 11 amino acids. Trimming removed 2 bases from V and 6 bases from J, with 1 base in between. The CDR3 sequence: CASSYPGELFF. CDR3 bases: TGTGCCAGCAGTTACCCCGGGGAGCTGTTTTTT.

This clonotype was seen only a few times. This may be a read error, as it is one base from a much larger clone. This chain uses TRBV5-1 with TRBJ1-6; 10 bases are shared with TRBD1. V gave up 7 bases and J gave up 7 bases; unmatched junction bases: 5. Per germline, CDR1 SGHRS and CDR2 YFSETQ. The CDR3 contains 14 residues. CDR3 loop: CASGVTGGNSPLHF. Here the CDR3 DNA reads TGCGCCAGCGGCGTGACAGGGGGCAATTCACCCCTCCACTTT.

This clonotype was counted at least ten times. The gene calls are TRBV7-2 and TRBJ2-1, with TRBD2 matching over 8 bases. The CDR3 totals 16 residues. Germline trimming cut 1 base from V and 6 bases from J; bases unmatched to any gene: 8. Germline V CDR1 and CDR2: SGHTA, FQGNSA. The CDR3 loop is CASSLDGGARGNEQFF. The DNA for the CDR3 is TGTGCCAGCAGCTTAGACGGGGGGGCCAGGGGCAATGAGCAGTTCTTC.

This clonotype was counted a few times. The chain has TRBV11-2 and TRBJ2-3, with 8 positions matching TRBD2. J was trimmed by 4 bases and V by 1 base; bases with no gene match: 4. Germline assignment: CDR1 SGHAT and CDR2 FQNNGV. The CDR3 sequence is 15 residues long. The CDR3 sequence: CASSLAGGAADTQYF. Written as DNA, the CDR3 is TGTGCCAGCAGCTTAGCCGGGGGGGCTGCAGATACGCAGTATTTT.

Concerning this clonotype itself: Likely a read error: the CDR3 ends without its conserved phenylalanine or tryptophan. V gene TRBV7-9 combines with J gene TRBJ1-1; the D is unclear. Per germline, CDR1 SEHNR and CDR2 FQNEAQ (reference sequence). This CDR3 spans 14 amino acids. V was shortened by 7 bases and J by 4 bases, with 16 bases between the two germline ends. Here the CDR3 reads CASIQERVGTEAFI. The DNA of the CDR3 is TGTGCCAGCATTCAGGAGCGGGTGGGCACTGAAGCTTTCATT.

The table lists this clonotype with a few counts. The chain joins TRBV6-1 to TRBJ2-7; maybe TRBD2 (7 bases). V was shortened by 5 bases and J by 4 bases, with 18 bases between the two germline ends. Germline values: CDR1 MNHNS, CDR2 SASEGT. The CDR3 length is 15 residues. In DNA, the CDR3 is TGTGCCAGCAGTTACGCAGCAGGGGAGGGTTACGAGCAGTACTTC. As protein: CASSYAAGEGYEQYF.

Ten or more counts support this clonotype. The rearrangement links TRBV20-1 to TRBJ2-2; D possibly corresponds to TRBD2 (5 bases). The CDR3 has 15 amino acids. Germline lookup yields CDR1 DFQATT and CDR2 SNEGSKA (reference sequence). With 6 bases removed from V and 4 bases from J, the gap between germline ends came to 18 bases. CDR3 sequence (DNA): TGCAGTGCCCCCAAAGAGGGAGTGGGCACCGGGGAGCTGTTTTTT. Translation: CSAPKEGVGTGELFF.

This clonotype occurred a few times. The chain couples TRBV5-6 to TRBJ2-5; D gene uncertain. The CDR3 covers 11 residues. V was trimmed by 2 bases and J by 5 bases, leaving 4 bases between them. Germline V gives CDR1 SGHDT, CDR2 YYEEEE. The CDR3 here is CASSLYETQYF. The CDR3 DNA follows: TGTGCCAGCAGCTTATACGAGACCCAGTACTTC.

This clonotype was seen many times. DNA of the CDR3: TGTGCCAGCAGCCAGTCCCTAGCCCTCAATGAGCAGTTCTTC. Encoded protein: CASSQSLALNEQFF. The rearrangement links TRBV11-2 to TRBJ2-1; D is perhaps TRBD2 (5 bases). Germline values: CDR1 SGHAT, CDR2 FQNNGV. Trimming removed 5 bases from V and 6 bases from J, with 14 bases in between. CDR3 length equals 14 residues.

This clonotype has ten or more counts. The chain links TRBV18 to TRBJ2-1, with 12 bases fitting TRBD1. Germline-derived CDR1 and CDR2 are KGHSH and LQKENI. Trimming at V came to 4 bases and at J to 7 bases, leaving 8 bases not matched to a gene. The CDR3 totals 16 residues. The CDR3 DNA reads TGTGCCAGCTCACTTAGGGACAGGGGGCTCCAGAATGAGCAGTTCTTC. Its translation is CASSLRDRGLQNEQFF. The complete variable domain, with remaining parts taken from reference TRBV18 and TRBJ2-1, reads NAGVMQNPRHLVRRRGQEARLRCSPMKGHSHVYWYRQLPEEGLKFMVYLQKENIIDESGMPKERFSAEFPKEGPSILRIQQVVRGDSAAYFCASSLRDRGLQNEQFFGPGTRLTVL.

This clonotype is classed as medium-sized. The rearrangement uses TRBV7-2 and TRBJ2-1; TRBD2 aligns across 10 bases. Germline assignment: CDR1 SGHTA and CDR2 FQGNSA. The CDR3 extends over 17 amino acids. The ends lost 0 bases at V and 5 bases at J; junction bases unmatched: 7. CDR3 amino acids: CASSLAASGGWDNEQFF. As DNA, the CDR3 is TGTGCCAGCAGCTTAGCGGCTAGCGGGGGATGGGACAATGAGCAGTTCTTC.

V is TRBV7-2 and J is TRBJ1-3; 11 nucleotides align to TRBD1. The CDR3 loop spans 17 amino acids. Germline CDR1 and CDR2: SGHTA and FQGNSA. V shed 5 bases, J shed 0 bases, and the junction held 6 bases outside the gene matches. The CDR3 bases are TGTGCCAGCAGCGCCCGGACAGGGGGCTTCTCTGGAAACACCATATATTTT. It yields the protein CASSARTGGFSGNTIYF.

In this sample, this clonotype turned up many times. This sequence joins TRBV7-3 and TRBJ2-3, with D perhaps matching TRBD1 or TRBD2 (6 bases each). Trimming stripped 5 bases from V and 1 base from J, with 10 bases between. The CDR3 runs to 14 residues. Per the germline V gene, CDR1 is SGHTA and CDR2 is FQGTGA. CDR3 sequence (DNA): TGTGCCAGCAGCCGGGGGCTTCGCACAGATACGCAGTATTTT. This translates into CASSRGLRTDTQYF.

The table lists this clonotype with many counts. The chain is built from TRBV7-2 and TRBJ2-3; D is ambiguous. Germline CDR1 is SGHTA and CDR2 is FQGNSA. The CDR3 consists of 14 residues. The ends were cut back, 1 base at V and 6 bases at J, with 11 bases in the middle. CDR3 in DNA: TGTGCCAGCAGCTTAGGCGCGTTACGGGATACGCAGTATTTT. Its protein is CASSLGALRDTQYF.

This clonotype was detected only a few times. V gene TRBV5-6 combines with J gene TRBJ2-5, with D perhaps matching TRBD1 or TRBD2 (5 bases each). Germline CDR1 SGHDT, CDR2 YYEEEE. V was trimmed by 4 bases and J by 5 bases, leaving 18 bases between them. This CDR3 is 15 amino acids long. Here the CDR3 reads CASSIHRDLRETQYF. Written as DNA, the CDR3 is TGTGCCAGCAGCATCCACCGGGACCTCCGGGAGACCCAGTACTTC.

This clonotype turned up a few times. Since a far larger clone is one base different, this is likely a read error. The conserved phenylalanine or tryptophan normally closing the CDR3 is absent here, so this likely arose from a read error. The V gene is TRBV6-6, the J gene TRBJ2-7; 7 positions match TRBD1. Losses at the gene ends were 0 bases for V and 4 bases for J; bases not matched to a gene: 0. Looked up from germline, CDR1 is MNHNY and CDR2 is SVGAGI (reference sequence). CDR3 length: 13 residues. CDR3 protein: CASSYSTGYEQYL. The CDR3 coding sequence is TGTGCCAGCAGTTACTCGACAGGGTACGAGCAGTACCTC.

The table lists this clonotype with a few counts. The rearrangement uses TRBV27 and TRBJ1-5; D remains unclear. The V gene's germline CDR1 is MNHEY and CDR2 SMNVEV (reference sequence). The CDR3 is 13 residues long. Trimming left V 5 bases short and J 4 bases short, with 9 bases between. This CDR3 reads CASSRIANQPQHF. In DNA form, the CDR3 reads TGTGCCAGCAGTCGCATTGCTAATCAGCCCCAGCATTTT.

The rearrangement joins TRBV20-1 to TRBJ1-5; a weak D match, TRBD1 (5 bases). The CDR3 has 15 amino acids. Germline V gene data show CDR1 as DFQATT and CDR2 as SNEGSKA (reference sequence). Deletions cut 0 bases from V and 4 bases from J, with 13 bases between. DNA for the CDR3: TGCAGTGCTAGAGATGGCAGGGAGAGGAATCAGCCCCAGCATTTT. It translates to CSARDGRERNQPQHF.

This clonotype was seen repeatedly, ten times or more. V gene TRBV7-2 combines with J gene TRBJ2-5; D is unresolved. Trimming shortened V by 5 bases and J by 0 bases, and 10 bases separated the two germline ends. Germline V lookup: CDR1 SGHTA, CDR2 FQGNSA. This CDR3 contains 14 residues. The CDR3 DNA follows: TGTGCCAGCAGCCAACCAGGATACCAAGAGACCCAGTACTTC. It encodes CASSQPGYQETQYF.

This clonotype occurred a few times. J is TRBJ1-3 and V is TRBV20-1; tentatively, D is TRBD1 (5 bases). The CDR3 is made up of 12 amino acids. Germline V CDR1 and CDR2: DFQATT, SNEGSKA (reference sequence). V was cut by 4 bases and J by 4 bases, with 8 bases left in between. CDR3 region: CSAIGAGNTIYF. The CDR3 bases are TGCAGTGCTATAGGGGCCGGAAACACCATATATTTT.

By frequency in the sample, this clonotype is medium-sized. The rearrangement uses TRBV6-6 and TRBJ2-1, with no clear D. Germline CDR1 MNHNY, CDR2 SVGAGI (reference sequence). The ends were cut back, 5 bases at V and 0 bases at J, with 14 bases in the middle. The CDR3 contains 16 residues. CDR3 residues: CASSTASISSYNEQFF. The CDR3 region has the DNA TGTGCCAGCAGTACAGCCTCGATTAGCTCCTACAATGAGCAGTTCTTC.